This is a list of T cell receptor beta chains from one sample in a study of blood T cell repertoires in COVID-19. Assay used: immunoSEQ multiplex PCR; TCRdb lists only in-frame clones, some missing. The sample has a few hundred thousand clones, about nine tenths seen once. The sample comprised PBMCs or T cells enriched from blood (not recorded which). The receptors here all came from a man aged 18 to 29 who had recovered from COVID-19. Each CDR3 is given with its conserved first and last residue. A D gene is named only where the DNA matches it firmly. The size field is filled for only some rows; it gives once, few, many or a size class.

V gene	clone size	J gene	D gene	CDR3 protein	CDR3 DNA
TRBV2	NA	TRBJ2-5	TRBD2	CASSSGVGETQYF	TGTGCCAGCAGCAGCGGGGTCGGGGAGACCCAGTACTTC
TRBV18	NA	TRBJ2-5	NA	CASSPTGKETQYF	TGTGCCAGCTCACCAACAGGGAAAGAGACCCAGTACTTC
TRBV6-1	few	TRBJ1-3	TRBD1	CASSDRGTGNTIYF	TGTGCCAGCAGTGACAGGGGGACTGGAAACACCATATATTTT
TRBV27	NA	TRBJ2-3	TRBD1	CASSLGDRVFLGTDTQYF	TGTGCCAGCAGTTTGGGAGACAGGGTATTTTTGGGCACAGATACGCAGTATTTT
TRBV21-1	NA	TRBJ2-5	NA	CASSGRGHKETQYF	TGTGCCAGCAGCGGTCGTGGGCACAAAGAGACCCAGTACTTC
TRBV2	few	TRBJ1-2	NA	CASTSGRGYRGYTF	TGTGCCAGCACGAGCGGCAGGGGATATCGTGGCTACACCTTC
TRBV5-1	once	TRBJ2-3	TRBD1	CASSLATGGTDTQYF	TGCGCCAGCAGCCTTGCGACAGGGGGAACAGATACGCAGTATTTT
TRBV20-1	NA	TRBJ1-2	NA	CSARDESGYTF	TGCAGTGCTAGAGATGAGTCTGGCTACACCTTC
TRBV5-4	NA	TRBJ2-3	TRBD2	CASSLWLAGTDTQYF	TGTGCCAGCAGCTTGTGGCTAGCGGGCACAGATACGCAGTATTTT
TRBV5-4	few	TRBJ2-2	NA	CASSFPDANTGELFF	TGTGCCAGCAGCTTCCCAGATGCCAACACCGGGGAGCTGTTTTTT
TRBV7-3	once	TRBJ1-3	TRBD1	CASSATGGAGNTIYF	TGTGCCAGCAGCGCAACAGGGGGAGCTGGAAACACCATATATTTT
TRBV6-5	NA	TRBJ2-1	NA	CASRRLGGAAEQFF	TGTGCCAGCAGGCGTCTGGGGGGGGCGGCTGAGCAGTTCTTC
TRBV27	NA	TRBJ2-7	TRBD1	CASSVKGQRHYEQYF	TGTGCCAGCAGTGTAAAGGGACAGCGACACTACGAGCAGTACTTC
TRBV3-1/TRBV3-2	NA	TRBJ2-1	NA	CASSYPENEQFF	TGTGCCAGCAGCTACCCTGAGAATGAGCAGTTCTTC
TRBV30	NA	TRBJ2-1	TRBD2	CAWSTGLAGPQGQFF	TGTGCCTGGAGTACGGGACTAGCGGGCCCCCAAGGGCAGTTCTTC
TRBV28	NA	TRBJ1-5	TRBD1	CASSLNPGGINQPQHF	TGTGCCAGCAGTTTAAACCCAGGGGGGATAAATCAGCCCCAGCATTTT
TRBV25-1	NA	TRBJ1-6	TRBD1	CASRGQGSPLHF	TGTGCCAGCAGAGGACAGGGTTCACCCCTCCACTTT
TRBV6-5	NA	TRBJ2-7	NA	CASSLDTGIFPYEQYF	TGTGCCAGCAGTTTGGATACGGGGATTTTCCCCTACGAGCAGTACTTC
TRBV11-2	NA	TRBJ2-3	NA	CASSLTRASIGDYTQYF	TGTGCCAGCAGCTTGACGAGGGCATCTATCGGGGACTATACGCAGTATTTT
TRBV3-1/TRBV3-2	NA	TRBJ2-1	TRBD2	CASRKGLAGEDGDNEQFF	TGTGCCAGCAGAAAGGGTCTAGCGGGAGAAGACGGTGACAATGAGCAGTTCTTC
TRBV11-2	NA	TRBJ2-5	TRBD1	CASSLDREVKTQYF	TGTGCCAGCAGCTTGGACAGGGAGGTCAAGACCCAGTACTTC
TRBV4-1	NA	TRBJ1-6	NA	CASSQVFNSNSPLHF	TGCGCCAGCAGCCAAGTTTTTAACAGTAATTCACCCCTCCACTTT
TRBV5-1	few	TRBJ2-2	TRBD2	CASSLVAGEPGELFF	TGCGCCAGCAGCTTGGTGGCGGGAGAGCCCGGGGAGCTGTTTTTT
TRBV3-1/TRBV3-2	NA	TRBJ1-1	NA	CASSHWSGEAFF	TGTGCCAGCAGCCATTGGAGCGGTGAAGCTTTCTTT
TRBV19	NA	TRBJ1-1	NA	CASSIDRGFHTEAFF	TGTGCCAGTAGTATAGATCGAGGCTTCCACACTGAAGCTTTCTTT
TRBV6-5	once	TRBJ2-1	TRBD1	CASKTGTGTYNEQFF	TGTGCCAGCAAGACCGGGACAGGGACCTACAATGAGCAGTTCTTC
TRBV2	NA	TRBJ1-2	TRBD1	CASRRDRGQGYTF	TGTGCCAGCCGCCGGGACAGGGGTCAGGGCTACACCTTC
TRBV6-5	NA	TRBJ2-3	TRBD2	CASKSGGDTDTQYF	TGTGCCAGCAAAAGCGGGGGGGACACAGATACGCAGTATTTT
TRBV7-9	NA	TRBJ2-6	NA	CASKQVLSGANVLTF	TGTGCCAGCAAACAGGTCCTCTCTGGGGCCAACGTCCTGACTTTC
TRBV5-1	NA	TRBJ1-2	NA	CASSSAVPSDYGYTF	TGCGCCAGCAGCTCGGCGGTACCGTCGGACTATGGCTACACCTTC
TRBV5-1	few	TRBJ1-1	NA	CASSLGTEGVGTEAFF	TGCGCCAGCAGCTTGGGAACGGAGGGCGTAGGGACTGAAGCTTTCTTT